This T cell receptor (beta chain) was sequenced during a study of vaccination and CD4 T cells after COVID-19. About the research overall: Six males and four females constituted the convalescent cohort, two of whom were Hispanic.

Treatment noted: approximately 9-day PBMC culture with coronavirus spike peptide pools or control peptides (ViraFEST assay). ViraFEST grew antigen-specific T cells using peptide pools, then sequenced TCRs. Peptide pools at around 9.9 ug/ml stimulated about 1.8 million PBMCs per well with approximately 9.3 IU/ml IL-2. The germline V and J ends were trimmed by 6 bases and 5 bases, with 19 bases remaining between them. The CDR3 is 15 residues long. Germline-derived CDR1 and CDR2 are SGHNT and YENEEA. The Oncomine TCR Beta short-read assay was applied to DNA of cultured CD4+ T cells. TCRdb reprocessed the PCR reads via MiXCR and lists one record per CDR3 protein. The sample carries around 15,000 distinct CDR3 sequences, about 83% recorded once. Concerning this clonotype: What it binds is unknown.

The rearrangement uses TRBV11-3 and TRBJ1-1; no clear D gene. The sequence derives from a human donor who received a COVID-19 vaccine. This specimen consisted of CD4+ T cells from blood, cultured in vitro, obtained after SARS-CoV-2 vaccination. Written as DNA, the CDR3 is TGTGCCAGCAGTTTAAGGACCGGGTGGATTACTGAAGCTTTCTTT. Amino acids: CASSLRTGWITEAFF.